This paragraph reports one TCR beta chain. Its cognate antigen is unknown. This CDR3 region has 17 residues. Per germline, CDR1 SGHAT and CDR2 FQNNGV. The V end lost 5 bases, the J end lost 0 bases, and 17 bases lay between the germline ends. This specimen belongs to a study of T cell responses to AZD1222 COVID-19 vaccine. Notes on the study in general: Researchers took repertoire samples only after the peak T cell response had come.

Sequencing was performed with immunoSEQ multiplex PCR; in TCRdb, only in-frame clones are kept and a portion is missing. The sample lists more than 95,000 clones, around 89% occurring once. The chain combines TRBV11-2 with TRBJ1-3; no definite D call. This clonotype was sampled from an adult in good health. Sequencing used peripheral blood, obtained on day 0 of AZD1222 vaccination. Here the CDR3 reads CASSTSGPARSGNTIYF. Written as DNA, the CDR3 is TGTGCCAGCAGCACCTCAGGCCCGGCCCGCTCTGGAAACACCATATATTTT.